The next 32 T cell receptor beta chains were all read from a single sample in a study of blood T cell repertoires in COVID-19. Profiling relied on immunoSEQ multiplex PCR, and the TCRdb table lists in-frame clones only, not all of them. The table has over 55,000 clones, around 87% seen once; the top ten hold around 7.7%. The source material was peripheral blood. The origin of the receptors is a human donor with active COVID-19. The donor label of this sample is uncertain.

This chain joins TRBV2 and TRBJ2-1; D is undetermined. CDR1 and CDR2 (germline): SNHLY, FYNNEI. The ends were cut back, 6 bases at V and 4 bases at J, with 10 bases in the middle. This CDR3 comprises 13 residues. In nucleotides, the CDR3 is TGTGCCAGCAGGGCTGGGCAGTACAATGAGCAGTTCTTC. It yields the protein CASRAGQYNEQFF.

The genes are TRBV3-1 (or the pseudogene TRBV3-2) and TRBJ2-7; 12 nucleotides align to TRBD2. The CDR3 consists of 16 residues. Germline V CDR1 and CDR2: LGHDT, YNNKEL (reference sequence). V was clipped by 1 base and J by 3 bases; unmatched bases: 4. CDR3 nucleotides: TGTGCCAGCAGCCAAGTAACTAGCGGGAGGCGCTACGAGCAGTACTTC. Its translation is CASSQVTSGRRYEQYF.

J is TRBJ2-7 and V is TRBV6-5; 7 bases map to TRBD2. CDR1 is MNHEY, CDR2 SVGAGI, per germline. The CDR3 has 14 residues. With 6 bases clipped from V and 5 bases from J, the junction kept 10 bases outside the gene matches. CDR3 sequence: CASRTGTTLHEQYF. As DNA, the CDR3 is TGTGCCAGCAGGACCGGGACTACGCTCCACGAGCAGTACTTC.

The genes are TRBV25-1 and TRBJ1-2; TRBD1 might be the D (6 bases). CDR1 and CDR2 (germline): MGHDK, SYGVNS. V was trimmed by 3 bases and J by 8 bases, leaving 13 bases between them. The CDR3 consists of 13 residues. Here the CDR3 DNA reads TGTGCCAGCAGTGAGCAGGGGCTGGAGGGCTACACCTTC. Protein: CASSEQGLEGYTF.

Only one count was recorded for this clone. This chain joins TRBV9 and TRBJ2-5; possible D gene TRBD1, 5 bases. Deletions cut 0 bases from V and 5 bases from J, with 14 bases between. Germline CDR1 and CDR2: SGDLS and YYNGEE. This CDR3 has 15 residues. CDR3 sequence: CASSVGQGLLETQYF. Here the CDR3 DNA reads TGTGCCAGCAGCGTAGGGCAGGGCTTGCTCGAGACCCAGTACTTC.

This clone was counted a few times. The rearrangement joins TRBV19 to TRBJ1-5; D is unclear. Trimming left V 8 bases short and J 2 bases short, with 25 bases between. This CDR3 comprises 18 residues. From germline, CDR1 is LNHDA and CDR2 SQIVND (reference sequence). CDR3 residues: CASRRTSAGSTGNQPQHF. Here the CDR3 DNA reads TGTGCCAGTCGCCGAACCTCCGCCGGGTCCACCGGCAATCAGCCCCAGCATTTT.

As DNA, the CDR3 is TGTGCCAGTAGTATAGATTTTACAGGTCAAAAACTGTTTTTT. Encoded protein: CASSIDFTGQKLFF. The V call is TRBV19, the J call TRBJ1-4; D possibly corresponds to TRBD1 (5 bases). The CDR3 spans 14 residues. Germline lookup yields CDR1 LNHDA and CDR2 SQIVND (reference sequence). The V gene lost 0 bases and the J gene lost 9 bases, with 11 bases spanning the gap.

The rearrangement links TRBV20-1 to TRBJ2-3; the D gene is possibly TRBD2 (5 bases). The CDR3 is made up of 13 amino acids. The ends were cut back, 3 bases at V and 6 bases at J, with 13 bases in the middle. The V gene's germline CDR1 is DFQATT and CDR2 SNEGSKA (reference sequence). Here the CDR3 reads CSASTRQQDTQYF. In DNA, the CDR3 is TGCAGTGCTAGTACTAGGCAGCAGGATACGCAGTATTTT.

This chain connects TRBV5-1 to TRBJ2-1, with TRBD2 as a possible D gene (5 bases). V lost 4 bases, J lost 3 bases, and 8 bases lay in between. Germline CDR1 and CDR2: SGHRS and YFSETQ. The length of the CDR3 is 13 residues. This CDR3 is CASSTDFYNEQFF. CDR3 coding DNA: TGCGCCAGCAGCACGGACTTCTACAATGAGCAGTTCTTC.

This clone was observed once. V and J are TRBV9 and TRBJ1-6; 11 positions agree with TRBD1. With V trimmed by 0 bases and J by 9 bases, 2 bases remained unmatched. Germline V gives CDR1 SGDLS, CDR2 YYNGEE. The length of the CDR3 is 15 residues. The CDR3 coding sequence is TGTGCCAGCAGCGTAGGGGGGACAGGGGGTTCACCCCTCCACTTT. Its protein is CASSVGGTGGSPLHF.

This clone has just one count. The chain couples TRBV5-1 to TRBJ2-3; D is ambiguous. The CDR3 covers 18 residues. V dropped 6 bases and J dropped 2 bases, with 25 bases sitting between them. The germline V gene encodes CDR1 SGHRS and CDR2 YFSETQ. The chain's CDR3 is CASTSAPSHALNTDTQYF. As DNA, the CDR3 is TGCGCCAGCACCAGCGCGCCCTCACACGCCCTTAACACAGATACGCAGTATTTT.

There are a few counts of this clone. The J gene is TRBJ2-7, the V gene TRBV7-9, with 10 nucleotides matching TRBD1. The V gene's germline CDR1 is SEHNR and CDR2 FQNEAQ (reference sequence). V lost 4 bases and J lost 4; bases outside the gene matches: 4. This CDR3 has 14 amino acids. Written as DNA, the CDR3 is TGTGCCAGCAGCTCCGGGACAGGGGCTTACGAGCAGTACTTC. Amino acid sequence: CASSSGTGAYEQYF.

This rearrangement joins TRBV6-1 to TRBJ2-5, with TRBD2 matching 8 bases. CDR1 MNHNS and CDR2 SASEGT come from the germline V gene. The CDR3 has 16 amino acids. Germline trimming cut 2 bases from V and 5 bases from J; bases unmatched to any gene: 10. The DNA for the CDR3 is TGTGCCAGCAGTGAACGATCCGCGGGGGGCGGCGAGACCCAGTACTTC. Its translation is CASSERSAGGGETQYF.

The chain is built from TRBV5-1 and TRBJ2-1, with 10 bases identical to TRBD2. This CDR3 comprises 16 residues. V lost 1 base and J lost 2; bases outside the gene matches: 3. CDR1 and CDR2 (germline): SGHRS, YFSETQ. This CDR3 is CASSLTSGVAYNEQFF. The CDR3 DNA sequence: TGCGCCAGCAGCTTGACTAGCGGGGTGGCCTACAATGAGCAGTTCTTC.

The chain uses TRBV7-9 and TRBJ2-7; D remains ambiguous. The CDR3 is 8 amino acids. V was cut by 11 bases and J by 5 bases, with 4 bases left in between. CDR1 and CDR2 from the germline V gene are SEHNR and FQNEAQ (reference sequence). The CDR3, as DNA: TGTGCCGGAGACGAGCAGTACTTC. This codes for CAGDEQYF.

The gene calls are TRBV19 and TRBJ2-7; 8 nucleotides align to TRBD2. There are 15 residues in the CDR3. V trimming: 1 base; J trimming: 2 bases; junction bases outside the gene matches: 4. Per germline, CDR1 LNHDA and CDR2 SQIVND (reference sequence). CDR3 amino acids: CASSIGGGLAYEQYF. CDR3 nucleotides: TGTGCCAGTAGTATAGGAGGGGGACTAGCCTACGAGCAGTACTTC.

CDR3 amino acids: CASSLVWLSGASTDTQYF. The CDR3 region has the DNA TGTGCCAGCAGCTTAGTGTGGCTAAGCGGGGCTAGCACAGATACGCAGTATTTT. V usage is TRBV7-2 and J usage is TRBJ2-3; 7 bases are shared with TRBD2. V lost 1 base, J lost 0 bases, and 10 bases stayed unmatched. CDR3 length: 18 amino acids. Germline V gene lookup returns CDR1 SGHTA and CDR2 FQGNSA. Full variable domain (rest looked up from reference TRBV7-2 and TRBJ2-3): GAGVSQSPSNKVTEKGKDVELRCDPISGHTALYWYRQSLGQGLEFLIYFQGNSAPDKSGLPSDRFSAERTGGSVSTLTIQRTQQEDSAVYLCASSLVWLSGASTDTQYFGPGTRLTVL.

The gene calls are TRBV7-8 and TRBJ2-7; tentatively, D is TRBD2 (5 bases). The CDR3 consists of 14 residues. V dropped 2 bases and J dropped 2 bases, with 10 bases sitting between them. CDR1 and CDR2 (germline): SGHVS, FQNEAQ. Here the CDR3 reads CASSLTAGPYEQYF. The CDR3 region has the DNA TGTGCCAGCAGCTTAACCGCGGGTCCCTACGAGCAGTACTTC.

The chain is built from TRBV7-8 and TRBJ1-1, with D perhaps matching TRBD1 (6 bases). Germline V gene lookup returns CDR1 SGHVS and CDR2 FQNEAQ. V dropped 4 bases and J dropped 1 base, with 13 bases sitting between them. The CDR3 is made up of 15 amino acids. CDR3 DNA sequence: TGTGCCAGCAGCTCACGGGACACCGGGAACACTGAAGCTTTCTTT. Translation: CASSSRDTGNTEAFF. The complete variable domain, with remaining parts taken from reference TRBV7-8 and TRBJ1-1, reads GAGVSQSPRYKVAKRGQDVALRCDPISGHVSLFWYQQALGQGPEFLTYFQNEAQLDKSGLPSDRFFAERPEGSVSTLKIQRTQQEDSAVYLCASSSRDTGNTEAFFGQGTRLTVV.

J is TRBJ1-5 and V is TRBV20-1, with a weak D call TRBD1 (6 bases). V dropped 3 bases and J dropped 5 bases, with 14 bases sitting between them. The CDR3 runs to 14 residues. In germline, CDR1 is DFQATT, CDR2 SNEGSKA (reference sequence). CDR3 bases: TGCAGTGCTAGTTACGGGACACCAGATCAGCCCCAGCATTTT. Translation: CSASYGTPDQPQHF.

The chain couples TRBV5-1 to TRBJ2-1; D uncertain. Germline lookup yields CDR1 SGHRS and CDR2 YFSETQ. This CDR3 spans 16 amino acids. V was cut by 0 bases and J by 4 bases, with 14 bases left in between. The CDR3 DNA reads TGCGCCAGCAGCTTGGGAGTCTCCTCCCTTTACAATGAGCAGTTCTTC. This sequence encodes CASSLGVSSLYNEQFF.

CDR3: CASSSVGQGVPTDTQYF. The CDR3 nucleotides are TGTGCCAGCAGCTCGGTAGGACAGGGGGTTCCCACAGATACGCAGTATTTT. V is TRBV7-9 and J is TRBJ2-3; 10 positions match TRBD1. This CDR3 spans 17 amino acids. After removal of 4 bases from V and 2 bases from J, the junction contained 9 bases not matched to a gene. Germline values: CDR1 SEHNR, CDR2 FQNEAQ (reference sequence).

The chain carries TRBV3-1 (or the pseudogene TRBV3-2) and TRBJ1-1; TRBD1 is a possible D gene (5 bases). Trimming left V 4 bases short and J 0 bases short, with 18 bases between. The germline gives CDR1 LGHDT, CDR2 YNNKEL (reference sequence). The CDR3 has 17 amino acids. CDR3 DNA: TGTGCCAGCAGCCCCTCTCCGTGGGCAGGGTTGAACACTGAAGCTTTCTTT. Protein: CASSPSPWAGLNTEAFF.

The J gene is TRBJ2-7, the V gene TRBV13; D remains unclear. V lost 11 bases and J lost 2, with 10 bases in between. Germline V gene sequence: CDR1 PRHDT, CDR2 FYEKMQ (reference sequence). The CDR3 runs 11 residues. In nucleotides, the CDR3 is TGTGCCCCCCAGGAAGCCTACGAGCAGTACTTC. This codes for CAPQEAYEQYF.

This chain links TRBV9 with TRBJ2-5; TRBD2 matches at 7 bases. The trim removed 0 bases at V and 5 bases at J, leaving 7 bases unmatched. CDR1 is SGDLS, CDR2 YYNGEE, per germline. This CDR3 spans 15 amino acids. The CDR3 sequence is CASSVGVGGPETQYF. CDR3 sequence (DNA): TGTGCCAGCAGCGTAGGGGTGGGAGGGCCTGAGACCCAGTACTTC.

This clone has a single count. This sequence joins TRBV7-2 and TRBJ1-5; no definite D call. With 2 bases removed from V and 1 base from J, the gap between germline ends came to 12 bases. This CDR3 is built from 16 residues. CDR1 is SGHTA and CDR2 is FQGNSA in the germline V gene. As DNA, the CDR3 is TGTGCCAGCAGCTTATTCTCCGGTCCCAGCAATCAGCCCCAGCATTTT. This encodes CASSLFSGPSNQPQHF.

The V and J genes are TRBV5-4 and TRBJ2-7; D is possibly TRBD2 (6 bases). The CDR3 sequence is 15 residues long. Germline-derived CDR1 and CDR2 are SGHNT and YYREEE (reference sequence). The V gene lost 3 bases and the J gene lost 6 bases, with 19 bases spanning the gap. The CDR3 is CASSSQGPGVVEQYF. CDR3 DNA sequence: TGTGCCAGCAGCTCCCAAGGGCCGGGGGTTGTCGAGCAGTACTTC.

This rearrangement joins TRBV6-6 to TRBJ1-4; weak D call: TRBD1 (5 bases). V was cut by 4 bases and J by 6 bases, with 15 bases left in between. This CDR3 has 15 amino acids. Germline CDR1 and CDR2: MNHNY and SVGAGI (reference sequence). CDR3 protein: CASSSFDSGDEKLFF. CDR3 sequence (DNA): TGTGCCAGCAGTTCCTTTGACAGTGGAGATGAAAAACTGTTTTTT.

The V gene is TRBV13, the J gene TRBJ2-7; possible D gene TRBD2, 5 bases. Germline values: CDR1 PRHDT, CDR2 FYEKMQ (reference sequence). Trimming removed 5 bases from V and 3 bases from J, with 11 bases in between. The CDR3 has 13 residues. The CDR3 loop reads CASSPGRGYEQYF. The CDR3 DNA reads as TGTGCCAGCAGCCCTGGGAGAGGCTACGAGCAGTACTTC.

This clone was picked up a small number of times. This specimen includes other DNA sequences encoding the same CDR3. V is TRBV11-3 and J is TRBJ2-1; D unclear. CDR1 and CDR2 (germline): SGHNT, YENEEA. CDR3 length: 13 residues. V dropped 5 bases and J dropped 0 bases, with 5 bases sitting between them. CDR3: CASSPSSYNEQFF. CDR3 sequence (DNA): TGTGCCAGCAGCCCCAGCTCCTACAATGAGCAGTTCTTC.

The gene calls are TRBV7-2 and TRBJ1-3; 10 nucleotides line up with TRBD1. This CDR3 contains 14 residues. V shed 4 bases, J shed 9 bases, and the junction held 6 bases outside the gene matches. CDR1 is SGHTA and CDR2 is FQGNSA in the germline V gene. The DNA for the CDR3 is TGTGCCAGCAGCTCCGGACAGGGGGGCCCCACCATATATTTT. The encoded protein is CASSSGQGGPTIYF.

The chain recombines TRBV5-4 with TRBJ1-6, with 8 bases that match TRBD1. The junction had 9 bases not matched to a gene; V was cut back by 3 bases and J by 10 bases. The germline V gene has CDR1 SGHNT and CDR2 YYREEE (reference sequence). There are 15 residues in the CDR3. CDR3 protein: CASSSDRGGDSPLHF. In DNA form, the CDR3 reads TGTGCCAGCAGCTCTGACAGGGGTGGTGACTCACCCCTCCACTTT. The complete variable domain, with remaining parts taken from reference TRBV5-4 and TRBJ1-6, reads ETGVTQSPTHLIKTRGQQVTLRCSSQSGHNTVSWYQQALGQGPQFIFQYYREEENGRGNFPPRFSGLQFPNYSSELNVNALELDDSALYLCASSSDRGGDSPLHFGNGTRLTVT.